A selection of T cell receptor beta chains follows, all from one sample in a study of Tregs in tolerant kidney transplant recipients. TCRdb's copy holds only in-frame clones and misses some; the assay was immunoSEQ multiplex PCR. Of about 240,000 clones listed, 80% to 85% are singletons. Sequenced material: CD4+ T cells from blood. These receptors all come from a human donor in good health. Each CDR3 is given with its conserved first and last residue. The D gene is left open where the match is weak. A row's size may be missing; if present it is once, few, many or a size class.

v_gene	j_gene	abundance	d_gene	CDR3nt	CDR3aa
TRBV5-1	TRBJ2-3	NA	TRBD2	TGCGCCAGCAGCCCGCCAGAGAGGGGCGGGAGGGCCCTCGGCACAGATACGCAGTATTTT	CASSPPERGGRALGTDTQYF
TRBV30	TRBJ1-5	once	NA	TGTGCCTGGAGCGATCAAGGGGATCAGCCCCAGCATTTT	CAWSDQGDQPQHF
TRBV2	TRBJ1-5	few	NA	TGTGCCAGCAGTGAGCACCGGAATCAGCCCCAGCATTTT	CASSEHRNQPQHF
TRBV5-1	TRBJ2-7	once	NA	TGCGCCAGCAGCTCCGGGGCCTACGAGCAGTACTTC	CASSSGAYEQYF
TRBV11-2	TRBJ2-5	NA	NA	TGTGCCAGCAGCTTGGGCTGGCGTTCAGAAACCCAGTACTTC	CASSLGWRSETQYF
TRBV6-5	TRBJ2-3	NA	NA	TGTGCCAGCAGTTACATGGTCTCCACAGATACGCAGTATTTT	CASSYMVSTDTQYF
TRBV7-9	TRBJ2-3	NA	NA	TGTGCCAGCAGCTCCCACCACAGGGGGGGAACAGATACGCAGTATTTT	CASSSHHRGGTDTQYF
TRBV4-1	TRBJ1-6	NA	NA	TGCGCCAGCAGCCCCATACAAGGCGCAGACAGCTCCTATAATTCACCCCTCCACTTT	CASSPIQGADSSYNSPLHF
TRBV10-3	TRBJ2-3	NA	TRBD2	TGTGCCATCAGTGATCAACGGGAGGGCCTAAGTACGCAGTATTTT	CAISDQREGLSTQYF
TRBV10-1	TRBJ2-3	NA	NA	TGCGCCAGCAGTGAGTCCGGGAGCACAGATACGCAGTATTTT	CASSESGSTDTQYF
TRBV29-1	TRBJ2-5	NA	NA	TGCAGCGTCCTAGAGCCGGGGGGCCCTCAAGAGACCCAGTACTTC	CSVLEPGGPQETQYF
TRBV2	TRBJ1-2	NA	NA	TGTGCCAGCGGGAGGCAGGGCCCCGCAGGCGGCTACACCTTC	CASGRQGPAGGYTF
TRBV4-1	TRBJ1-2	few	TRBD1	TGCGCCAGCAGCCAGAGGACAGGCGGCTATGGCTACACCTTC	CASSQRTGGYGYTF
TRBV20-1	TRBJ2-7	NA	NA	TGCAGTCCCCGACGGGAGCTTGAGCAGTACTTC	CSPRRELEQYF
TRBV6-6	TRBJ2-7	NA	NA	TGTGCCAGCAGTTACTCGGTCTCCCGGTCCTCCTACGAGCAGTACTTC	CASSYSVSRSSYEQYF
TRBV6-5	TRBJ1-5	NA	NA	TGTGCCAGCCTAGACTTCTCGGGGGGGCAGCCCCAGCATTTT	CASLDFSGGQPQHF
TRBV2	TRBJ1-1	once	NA	TGTGCCAGCAGCGGGGACATGAACACTGAAGCTTTCTTT	CASSGDMNTEAFF
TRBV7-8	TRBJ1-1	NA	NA	TGTGCCAGCAGCTTTATACAGGGTGGCACTGAAGCTTTCTTT	CASSFIQGGTEAFF
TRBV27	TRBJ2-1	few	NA	TGTGCCAGCAGTCCCGCCTCCCGCGACTACAATGAGCAGTTCTTC	CASSPASRDYNEQFF
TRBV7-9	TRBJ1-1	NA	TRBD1	TGTGCCAGCAGCCCGGGGACAGTAGGTGAAGCTTTCTTT	CASSPGTVGEAFF
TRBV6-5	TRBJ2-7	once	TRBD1	TGTGCCAGCCGGGACAGGGGGCTATACGAGCAGTACTTC	CASRDRGLYEQYF
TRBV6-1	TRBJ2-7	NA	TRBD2	TGTGCCAGCAACCTCGGACTAGCGGGAGTGTACGAGCAGTACTTC	CASNLGLAGVYEQYF
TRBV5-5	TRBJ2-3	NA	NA	TGTGCCAGCAGCTTGGGTCTGAACACAGATACGCAGTATTTT	CASSLGLNTDTQYF
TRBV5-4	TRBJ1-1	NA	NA	TGTGCCAGCAGCTTGGCCCAGCACTTGAACACTGAAGCTTTCTTT	CASSLAQHLNTEAFF
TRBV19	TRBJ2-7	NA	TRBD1	TGTGCCAGTAGGCGCCGACAGGGCGCCTACGAGCAGTACTTC	CASRRRQGAYEQYF
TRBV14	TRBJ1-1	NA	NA	TGTGCCAGCAGCCAAGATCATGGCAGGGCGACTGAAGCTTTCTTT	CASSQDHGRATEAFF
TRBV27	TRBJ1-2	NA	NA	TGTGCCAGCAGTCCCTCTTCCGGGAGGCGCGACTATGGCTACACCTTC	CASSPSSGRRDYGYTF
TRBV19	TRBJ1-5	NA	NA	TGTGCCAGTAGTATAGAAGGGACCTGGAGCAATCAGCCCCAGCATTTT	CASSIEGTWSNQPQHF
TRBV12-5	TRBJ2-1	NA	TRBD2	TGTGCTAGTGGTTTGAATCAGGGACTCGGGGGGGCCTCCTACAATGAGCAGTTCTTC	CASGLNQGLGGASYNEQFF
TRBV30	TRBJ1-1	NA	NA	TGTGCCTGGCGCCCGCGAATGAACACTGAAGCTTTCTTT	CAWRPRMNTEAFF
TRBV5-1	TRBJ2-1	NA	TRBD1	TGCGCCAGCAGCTTGGGTGACAGGGACCGCAATGAGCAGTTCTTC	CASSLGDRDRNEQFF
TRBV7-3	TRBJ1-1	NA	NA	TGTGCCAGCAGCTTAGCAGGGCAGAACACTGAAGCTTTCTTT	CASSLAGQNTEAFF
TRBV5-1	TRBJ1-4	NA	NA	TGCGCCAGCAGCTTTCCAGATGAAAAACTGTTTTTT	CASSFPDEKLFF
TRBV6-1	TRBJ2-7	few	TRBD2	TGTGCCAGCAGATTAGCGGGCTTATCCTACGAGCAGTACTTC	CASRLAGLSYEQYF
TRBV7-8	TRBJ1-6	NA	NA	TGTGCCAGCAGCTTACGTCGAGGGCGAGTGGGGGGCGGGCAAAATTCACCCCTCCACTTT	CASSLRRGRVGGGQNSPLHF
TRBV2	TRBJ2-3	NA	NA	TGTGCCAGCAGTGAAGGGTGGGACCCCAGAGCTTTT	CASSEGWDPRAF